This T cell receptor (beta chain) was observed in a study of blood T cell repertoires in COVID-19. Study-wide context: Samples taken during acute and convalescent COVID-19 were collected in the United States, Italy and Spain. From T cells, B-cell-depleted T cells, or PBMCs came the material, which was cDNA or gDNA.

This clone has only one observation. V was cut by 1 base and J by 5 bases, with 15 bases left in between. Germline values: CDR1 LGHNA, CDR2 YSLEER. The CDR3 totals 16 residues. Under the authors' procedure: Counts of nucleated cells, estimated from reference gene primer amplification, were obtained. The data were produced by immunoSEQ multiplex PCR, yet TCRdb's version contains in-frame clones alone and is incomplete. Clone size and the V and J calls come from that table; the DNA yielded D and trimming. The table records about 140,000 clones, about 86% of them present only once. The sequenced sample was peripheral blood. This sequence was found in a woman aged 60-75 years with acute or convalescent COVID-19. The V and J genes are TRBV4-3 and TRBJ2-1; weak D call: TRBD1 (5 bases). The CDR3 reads CASSQGHPTVHNEQFF. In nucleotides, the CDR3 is TGCGCCAGCAGCCAAGGCCATCCGACAGTCCACAATGAGCAGTTCTTC.